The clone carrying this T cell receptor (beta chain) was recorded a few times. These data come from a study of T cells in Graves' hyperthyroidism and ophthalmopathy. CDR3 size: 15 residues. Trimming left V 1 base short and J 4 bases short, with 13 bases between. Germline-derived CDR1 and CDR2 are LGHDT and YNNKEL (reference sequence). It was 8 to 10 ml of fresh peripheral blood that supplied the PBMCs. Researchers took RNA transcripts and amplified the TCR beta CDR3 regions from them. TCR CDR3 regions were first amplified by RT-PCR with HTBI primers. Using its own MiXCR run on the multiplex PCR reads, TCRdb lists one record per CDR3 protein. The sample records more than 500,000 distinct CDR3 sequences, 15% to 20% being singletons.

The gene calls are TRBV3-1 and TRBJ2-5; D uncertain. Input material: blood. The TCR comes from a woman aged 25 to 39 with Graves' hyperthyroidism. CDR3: CASSQGLGIPETQYF. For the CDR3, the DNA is TGTGCCAGCAGCCAAGGTTTAGGAATCCCAGAGACCCAGTACTTC.